These 18 T cell receptor beta chains came from one sample sequenced in a study of blood T cell repertoires in COVID-19. Some clones are missing from TCRdb's copy, which holds only in-frame ones; the method was immunoSEQ multiplex PCR. The sample shows 200,000 to 250,000 clones, more than 70% of them seen only once. The material sequenced was peripheral blood. The receptor set was obtained from a man aged 50 to 59 with active or convalescent COVID-19.

The V and J genes are TRBV3-1 (or the pseudogene TRBV3-2) and TRBJ2-1, with TRBD2 as a possible D gene (6 bases). Germline V CDR1 and CDR2: LGHDT, YNNKEL (reference sequence). V was shortened by 0 bases and J by 4 bases, with 10 bases between the two germline ends. The CDR3 loop spans 15 amino acids. In DNA form, the CDR3 reads TGTGCCAGCAGCCAAGAGGCGGGATATTACAATGAGCAGTTCTTC. This encodes CASSQEAGYYNEQFF.

The rearrangement links TRBV6-5 to TRBJ2-7, with 12 bases fitting TRBD2. Trimming took 0 bases from V and 2 from J; bases not matched to a gene: 2. This CDR3 is 16 amino acids long. Germline V gives CDR1 MNHEY, CDR2 SVGAGI. The CDR3: CASSYSRTSGAYEQYF. The CDR3 DNA sequence: TGTGCCAGCAGTTACTCGAGGACTAGCGGGGCCTACGAGCAGTACTTC.

The rearrangement uses TRBV19 and TRBJ1-5; 8 bases match TRBD1. CDR1 LNHDA and CDR2 SQIVND come from the germline V gene (reference sequence). With 7 bases clipped from V and 1 base from J, the junction kept 6 bases outside the gene matches. The CDR3 covers 15 residues. Here the CDR3 DNA reads TGTGCCAGTATCAATACAGGGGGGAGCAATCAGCCCCAGCATTTT. This translates into CASINTGGSNQPQHF. Filled out from reference TRBV19 and TRBJ1-5, the complete variable domain reads DGGITQSPKYLFRKEGQNVTLSCEQNLNHDAMYWYRQDPGQGLRLIYYSQIVNDFQKGDIAEGYSVSREKKESFPLTVTSAQKNPTAFYLCASINTGGSNQPQHFGDGTRLSIL.

Points on this clone: Distinct nucleotide sequences in the sample also encode this CDR3. The CDR3, as DNA: TGTGCCAGCATCCCCGACAGTAGCAATCAGCCCCAGCATTTT. Residues: CASIPDSSNQPQHF. The gene calls are TRBV28 and TRBJ1-5, with D possibly matching TRBD1 (5 bases). The V end lost 7 bases, the J end lost 0 bases, and 10 bases lay between the germline ends. The CDR3 sequence is 14 residues long. In germline, CDR1 is MDHEN, CDR2 SYDVKM.

V and J are TRBV4-1 and TRBJ1-1; weak D call: TRBD1 (5 bases). CDR1 is MGHRA, CDR2 YSYEKL, per germline. Trimming stripped 3 bases from V and 0 bases from J, with 8 bases between. This CDR3 contains 14 residues. Here the CDR3 DNA reads TGCGCCAGCAGCCAGACAGTCATGAACACTGAAGCTTTCTTT. Its protein is CASSQTVMNTEAFF.

V usage is TRBV6-5 and J usage is TRBJ2-5, with 9 bases aligning to TRBD1. V lost 0 bases to trimming and J lost 3 bases; unmatched junction nucleotides: 5. CDR1 is MNHEY and CDR2 is SVGAGI in the germline V gene. The CDR3 spans 16 residues. The chain's CDR3 is CASSYSRTGEEETQYF. The CDR3 nucleotides read TGTGCCAGCAGTTACTCCCGGACAGGGGAGGAAGAGACCCAGTACTTC.

The chain joins TRBV23-1 to TRBJ2-5; 9 bases are shared with TRBD2. TRBV23-1 is annotated as an ORF whose role is uncertain. With V trimmed by 4 bases and J by 4 bases, 25 bases remained unmatched. CDR3 length: 21 residues. CDR3 protein: CASSRQGNPPLAGQEVETQYF. CDR3 sequence (DNA): TGCGCCAGCAGTCGACAGGGCAATCCCCCACTAGCGGGCCAAGAGGTAGAGACCCAGTACTTC.

The chain is built from TRBV6-5 and TRBJ2-1; 11 bases are shared with TRBD2. This CDR3 contains 15 residues. Germline-derived CDR1 and CDR2 are MNHEY and SVGAGI. V lost 6 bases, J lost 5 bases, and 6 bases stayed unmatched. The CDR3, as DNA: TGTGCCAGCAGCCTACTAGCGGGAGTAAACAATGAGCAGTTCTTC. Encoded protein: CASSLLAGVNNEQFF.

The V gene is TRBV10-2, the J gene TRBJ1-3; D gene unclear. CDR3 length equals 14 residues. V gave up 3 bases and J gave up 0 bases, with 6 bases separating them. In germline, CDR1 is WSHSY, CDR2 SAAADI. The CDR3 DNA reads as TGCGCCAGCAGTGAAGAGAGCTCTGGAAACACCATATATTTT. Amino acid sequence: CASSEESSGNTIYF.

The chain couples TRBV9 to TRBJ2-7, with 9 bases that match TRBD1. The CDR3 is made up of 18 amino acids. V dropped 3 bases and J dropped 3; count of bases not matched to a gene: 16. Germline V CDR1 and CDR2: SGDLS, YYNGEE. In DNA form, the CDR3 reads TGTGCCAGCAGCGCGGGAGCGACGGGACAGGGTTCCTACTACGAGCAGTACTTC. Translation gives CASSAGATGQGSYYEQYF.

The chain carries TRBV3-1 (or the pseudogene TRBV3-2) and TRBJ2-3, with D maybe TRBD2 (5 bases). Trimming took off 7 bases at V and 7 bases at J, with 18 bases between the two ends. Germline V gene data show CDR1 as LGHDT and CDR2 as YNNKEL (reference sequence). CDR3 length: 14 residues. CDR3 protein: CASTLGGLGNTQYF. DNA of the CDR3: TGTGCCAGCACCCTTGGAGGTTTAGGAAATACGCAGTATTTT.

The chain recombines TRBV4-1 with TRBJ1-6; no clear D gene. This CDR3 is 12 amino acids long. Germline CDR1 reads MGHRA; CDR2 reads YSYEKL. Trimming pared 1 base from V and 13 bases from J, leaving 8 bases between. This CDR3 reads CASSQGVYPLHF. The DNA of the CDR3 is TGCGCCAGCAGCCAAGGCGTGTATCCCCTCCACTTT.

In its sample, this clone was seen many times. The rearrangement links TRBV6-5 to TRBJ2-1; D not resolved. V was pared by 8 bases and J by 8 bases, with 7 bases between. The germline V gene encodes CDR1 MNHEY and CDR2 SVGAGI. There are 10 residues in the CDR3. Here the CDR3 DNA reads TGTGCCAGCGGGCTATATGAGCAGTTCTTC. Encoded protein: CASGLYEQFF.

The CDR3 is CASSPLMGLGYGYTF. CDR3 in DNA: TGTGCCAGCTCACCCCTGATGGGGCTGGGTTATGGCTACACCTTC. This chain uses TRBV18 with TRBJ1-2; D is perhaps TRBD1 (5 bases). The CDR3 sequence is 15 residues long. V was cut by 3 bases and J by 5 bases, with 16 bases left in between. Germline loops: CDR1 KGHSH, CDR2 LQKENI. Full variable domain (outside the CDR3, taken from reference TRBV18 and TRBJ1-2): NAGVMQNPRHLVRRRGQEARLRCSPMKGHSHVYWYRQLPEEGLKFMVYLQKENIIDESGMPKERFSAEFPKEGPSILRIQQVVRGDSAAYFCASSPLMGLGYGYTFGSGTRLTVV.

The genes are TRBV4-1 and TRBJ1-5; the D gene is possibly TRBD1 (6 bases). CDR3 length: 15 residues. CDR1 MGHRA and CDR2 YSYEKL come from the germline V gene. The V end was cut by 3 bases, the J end by 3 bases, with 12 bases between. As DNA, the CDR3 is TGCGCCAGCAGCCAGTCTGGGACATTCAATCAGCCCCAGCATTTT. This sequence encodes CASSQSGTFNQPQHF.

V usage is TRBV27 and J usage is TRBJ1-2, with TRBD1 as a possible D gene (5 bases). Per germline, CDR1 MNHEY and CDR2 SMNVEV (reference sequence). V lost 4 bases, J lost 3 bases, and 15 bases lay in between. The CDR3 is made up of 15 amino acids. The chain's CDR3 is CASSSSMQGYYGYTF. DNA of the CDR3: TGTGCCAGCAGTTCCTCTATGCAGGGATACTATGGCTACACCTTC.

CDR3 nucleotide sequence: TGTGCCAGCAGCCCAAGACAGGGACCCTACAGAAATGAGCAGTTCTTC. This sequence encodes CASSPRQGPYRNEQFF. This rearrangement joins TRBV9 to TRBJ2-1, with 7 bases fitting TRBD1. Germline values: CDR1 SGDLS, CDR2 YYNGEE. CDR3 length equals 16 residues. With 4 bases clipped from V and 7 bases from J, the junction kept 14 bases outside the gene matches. Full variable domain (remainder filled in from reference TRBV9 and TRBJ2-1): DSGVTQTPKHLITATGQRVTLRCSPRSGDLSVYWYQQSLDQGLQFLIQYYNGEERAKGNILERFSAQQFPDLHSELNLSSLELGDSALYFCASSPRQGPYRNEQFFGPGTRLTVL.

The chain employs TRBV24-1 and TRBJ1-5; 10 bases are shared with TRBD1. Germline trimming cut 4 bases from V and 5 bases from J; bases unmatched to any gene: 4. CDR3 size: 15 residues. CDR1 and CDR2 from the germline V gene are KGHDR and SFDVKD. DNA of the CDR3: TGTGCCACCAGTGAGCCGGGACAGGGGCATCAGCCCCAGCATTTT. This encodes CATSEPGQGHQPQHF.